The 23 T cell receptor beta chains below come from one sample, sequenced in a study of identical twins listed by TCRdb under 2016. The receptor library was made with 5' RACE. The sequencing machine was an Illumina HiSeq 2000. Using fastp at Q25 and MiXCR, TCRdb reprocessed the public reads and kept productive beta chains. Rows merge per CDR3 protein into single entries with the most common DNA and genes. The sample table lists 350,000 to 450,000 distinct CDR3 sequences, around a sixth of them with a count of one. In total, the top ten clones hold around 10% of the sample. What was sequenced was naive T cells sorted from blood. The intended sense of this specimen's cell subset or site label: cells isolated with a human naive T-cell isolation kit. These receptors were obtained from a man between 45 and 60 years old in good health.

This clonotype was counted at least ten times. The CDR3: CSAREAGGFYEQYF. Written as DNA, the CDR3 is TGCAGTGCTAGAGAGGCCGGGGGCTTTTACGAGCAGTACTTC. The chain has TRBV20-1 and TRBJ2-7; tentatively, D is TRBD1 or TRBD2 (6 bases each). V was cut by 0 bases and J by 4 bases, with 13 bases left in between. Germline CDR1 is DFQATT and CDR2 is SNEGSKA (reference sequence). The CDR3 has 14 residues.

The sample holds many counts of this clonotype. The genes are TRBV7-9 and TRBJ2-4; possible D gene TRBD2, 6 bases. Trimming stripped 1 base from V and 6 bases from J, with 10 bases between. The CDR3 consists of 14 residues. Per the germline V gene, CDR1 is SEHNR and CDR2 is FQNEAQ (reference sequence). The CDR3 DNA reads as TGTGCCAGCAGCTTAGGGACTACGGGAAACATTCAGTACTTC. Residues: CASSLGTTGNIQYF.

Comments on this clonotype: The junction and the germline gene differ at one end; a read error may be behind it. The chain carries TRBV5-1 and TRBJ2-7; the match to TRBD1 covers 7 bases. The germline CDR1 and CDR2 sequences are SGHRS and YFSETQ. The CDR3 has 14 amino acids. CDR3 DNA: TGCGCCAGCAGCCCCCGGGACAGCTCCTCCGAGCAGTACTTC. Encoded protein: CASSPRDSSSEQYF.

The J gene is TRBJ2-5, the V gene TRBV7-9; weak D call: TRBD1 (6 bases). Germline CDR1 reads SEHNR; CDR2 reads FQNEAQ (reference sequence). The CDR3 contains 15 residues. Between the trimmed V and J ends, which lost 5 bases and 0 bases, there was a span of 13 bases. The chain's CDR3 is CASSPGARYQETQYF. CDR3 nucleotide sequence: TGTGCCAGCAGCCCAGGGGCTAGGTACCAAGAGACCCAGTACTTC.

In its sample, this clonotype was seen many times. The chain is built from TRBV12-3 or TRBV12-4 and TRBJ2-1; no clear D gene. With 8 bases removed from V and 4 bases from J, the gap between germline ends came to 15 bases. The CDR3 sequence is 14 residues long. The CDR3 DNA reads as TGTGCCAGCGATCCCGACGGAGATTACAATGAGCAGTTCTTC. Translation: CASDPDGDYNEQFF.

This clonotype was recorded at least ten times. V gene TRBV28 combines with J gene TRBJ2-3; D unresolved. Germline loops: CDR1 MDHEN, CDR2 SYDVKM. The CDR3 loop spans 14 amino acids. V lost 3 bases to trimming and J lost 1 base, with 8 bases between them. Here the CDR3 reads CASSLPQRTDTQYF. CDR3 bases: TGTGCCAGCAGTTTGCCCCAGCGCACAGATACGCAGTATTTT.

The chain carries TRBV4-3 and TRBJ1-2; a possible D gene is TRBD1 (6 bases). CDR3 length: 15 amino acids. Trimming stripped 4 bases from V and 0 bases from J, with 12 bases between. The V gene's germline CDR1 is LGHNA and CDR2 YSLEER. CDR3 amino acids: CASSLEGQPNYGYTF. The CDR3 DNA sequence: TGCGCCAGCAGCCTAGAAGGACAGCCTAACTATGGCTACACCTTC.

The rearrangement uses TRBV20-1 and TRBJ2-1; 9 bases agree with TRBD2. Germline V CDR1 and CDR2: DFQATT, SNEGSKA (reference sequence). The trim removed 2 bases at V and 8 bases at J, leaving 7 bases unmatched. This CDR3 comprises 14 residues. The CDR3 nucleotides read TGCAGTGCTAGATGGGCTAGCGGGAACTATGAGCAGTTCTTC. The encoded protein is CSARWASGNYEQFF.

This clonotype was observed a few times. V gene TRBV7-2 combines with J gene TRBJ2-1; D perhaps matches TRBD2 (6 bases). Per the germline V gene, CDR1 is SGHTA and CDR2 is FQGNSA. The CDR3 consists of 16 residues. The ends were cut back, 1 base at V and 3 bases at J, with 13 bases in the middle. In DNA form, the CDR3 reads TGTGCCAGCAGCTTAGTGGCAGGGAGGAACTACAATGAGCAGTTCTTC. Translated, it gives CASSLVAGRNYNEQFF.

At least ten counts were recorded for this clonotype. The chain combines TRBV7-6 with TRBJ2-7, with TRBD1 identical over 10 bases. With 5 bases clipped from V and 1 base from J, the junction kept 5 bases outside the gene matches. Germline CDR1 and CDR2: SGHVS and FNYEAQ. This CDR3 spans 15 amino acids. This chain's CDR3 is CASSMGQGLSYEQYF. CDR3 nucleotide sequence: TGTGCCAGCAGCATGGGACAGGGGCTTTCCTACGAGCAGTACTTC.

This clonotype was recorded many times. The chain is built from TRBV6-5 and TRBJ2-7, with 9 bases fitting TRBD1. This CDR3 comprises 19 residues. The junction had 16 bases not matched to a gene; V was cut back by 0 bases and J by 4 bases. Germline values: CDR1 MNHEY, CDR2 SVGAGI. CDR3 nucleotide sequence: TGTGCCAGCAGTTACTCGAGTGGGTCCGACGGACAGGGGACTTACGAGCAGTACTTC. Encoded protein: CASSYSSGSDGQGTYEQYF.

There are a few counts of this clonotype. CDR3 in amino acids: CASSVSGGWETQYF. The CDR3 DNA is TGTGCCAGCAGCGTGAGCGGGGGTTGGGAGACCCAGTACTTC. The rearrangement uses TRBV9 and TRBJ2-5, with 8 nucleotides matching TRBD2. The CDR3 consists of 14 residues. CDR1 and CDR2 from the germline V gene are SGDLS and YYNGEE. V was pared by 2 bases and J by 5 bases, with 5 bases of the junction left unmatched.

This clonotype appeared a few times. The chain employs TRBV5-1 and TRBJ2-3; D is perhaps TRBD2 (5 bases). The CDR3 is made up of 14 amino acids. Germline CDR1 and CDR2: SGHRS and YFSETQ. The V end lost 0 bases, the J end lost 5 bases, and 10 bases lay between the germline ends. CDR3 region: CASSLASGKDTQYF. DNA of the CDR3: TGCGCCAGCAGCTTGGCCAGCGGAAAAGATACGCAGTATTTT.

This chain uses TRBV20-1 with TRBJ2-3; D perhaps matches TRBD2 (6 bases). CDR3 length: 14 residues. Germline-derived CDR1 and CDR2 are DFQATT and SNEGSKA (reference sequence). V was cut by 3 bases and J by 6 bases, with 16 bases left in between. CDR3 coding DNA: TGCAGTGCTAGTCTCGGGGGTCCGAGGGATACGCAGTATTTT. Protein: CSASLGGPRDTQYF.

This clonotype was observed a handful of times. This chain links TRBV27 with TRBJ2-6; 10 bases line up with TRBD1. Germline V gives CDR1 MNHEY, CDR2 SMNVEV (reference sequence). After removal of 4 bases from V and 0 bases from J, the junction contained 3 bases not matched to a gene. The CDR3 covers 17 residues. In DNA form, the CDR3 reads TGTGCCAGCAGTTGGACAGGGGGGTACTCTGGGGCCAACGTCCTGACTTTC. Protein sequence: CASSWTGGYSGANVLTF.

This clonotype was seen ten or more times. The chain carries TRBV7-9 and TRBJ2-7, with 9 bases that match TRBD1. V lost 5 bases to trimming and J lost 3 bases; unmatched junction nucleotides: 8. Germline loops: CDR1 SEHNR, CDR2 FQNEAQ (reference sequence). The CDR3 extends over 15 amino acids. In nucleotides, the CDR3 is TGTGCCAGCAGCAGTGACAGGGGGTACTACTACGAGCAGTACTTC. This gives the protein CASSSDRGYYYEQYF.

The chain has TRBV28 and TRBJ1-1; D might be TRBD1 (6 bases). Per the germline V gene, CDR1 is MDHEN and CDR2 is SYDVKM. V lost 7 bases and J lost 7, with 10 bases in between. The CDR3 loop spans 11 amino acids. This CDR3 is CASTGGLEAFF. In DNA, the CDR3 is TGTGCCAGCACCGGGGGGCTTGAAGCTTTCTTT.

This clonotype was counted at least ten times. The chain is built from TRBV25-1 and TRBJ1-2; D not certain. From germline, CDR1 is MGHDK and CDR2 SYGVNS. The CDR3 has 13 residues. V was cut by 4 bases and J by 1 base, with 7 bases left in between. The CDR3 here is CASSGYSNYGYTF. For the CDR3, the DNA is TGTGCCAGCAGTGGGTACAGTAACTATGGCTACACCTTC.

The V call is TRBV28, the J call TRBJ2-7; D gene ambiguous. The CDR3 contains 13 residues. The germline V gene has CDR1 MDHEN and CDR2 SYDVKM. The V end lost 3 bases, the J end lost 2 bases, and 8 bases lay between the germline ends. The CDR3 coding sequence is TGTGCCAGCAGTTTTGGGTTAACCTACGAGCAGTACTTC. This gives the protein CASSFGLTYEQYF. The full variable domain, in which reference TRBV28 and TRBJ2-7 provide the parts outside the CDR3, is DVKVTQSSRYLVKRTGEKVFLECVQDMDHENMFWYRQDPGLGLRLIYFSYDVKMKEKGDIPEGYSVSREKKERFSLILESASTNQTSMYLCASSFGLTYEQYFGPGTRLTVT.

This clonotype has a count of ten or more. The rearrangement joins TRBV20-1 to TRBJ2-5, with 8 nucleotides matching TRBD2. Looked up from germline, CDR1 is DFQATT and CDR2 is SNEGSKA (reference sequence). V shed 3 bases and J 4 bases; nucleotides not matched to a gene: 7. The CDR3 runs 14 residues. Here the CDR3 reads CSASGRGLRETQYF. The CDR3 DNA reads as TGCAGTGCTAGCGGGAGGGGGTTGAGAGAGACCCAGTACTTC.

This clonotype occurred a few times. The J gene is TRBJ2-7, the V gene TRBV7-9, with D possibly TRBD1 on 5 matching bases. This CDR3 spans 13 amino acids. Deletions cut 7 bases from V and 4 bases from J, with 14 bases between. Germline V gene lookup returns CDR1 SEHNR and CDR2 FQNEAQ (reference sequence). The CDR3 protein is CASNKRTQYEQYF. The CDR3, as DNA: TGTGCCAGCAACAAAAGGACACAGTACGAGCAGTACTTC.

V usage is TRBV20-1 and J usage is TRBJ2-1; TRBD1 might be the D (6 bases). The V end lost 5 bases, the J end lost 2 bases, and 19 bases lay between the germline ends. Germline values: CDR1 DFQATT, CDR2 SNEGSKA (reference sequence). The CDR3 length is 16 residues. The CDR3, as DNA: TGCAGTGCTGGTGCCGTAGGGGGAATGGCCTACAATGAGCAGTTCTTC. It codes for CSAGAVGGMAYNEQFF.

In its sample, this clonotype was seen a few times. This chain links TRBV15 with TRBJ2-3; possibly TRBD2 for D (5 bases). The V gene lost 8 bases and the J gene lost 0 bases, with 12 bases spanning the gap. The CDR3 has 14 amino acids. Germline V gene sequence: CDR1 LNHNV, CDR2 YYDKDF (reference sequence). CDR3 in amino acids: CATGRGESTDTQYF. The CDR3 DNA sequence: TGTGCCACCGGTCGTGGGGAGAGCACAGATACGCAGTATTTT.